One sample yielded the 7 T cell receptor beta chains listed below, sequenced in a study of T cells in narcolepsy. Sequenced by immunoSEQ multiplex PCR; TCRdb stores in-frame clones only, minus some. Of 37,000 or so clones listed, 70% to 85% were seen once; the top ten hold approximately 1.7%. Sequencing was performed on CD45RA- memory CD4+ T cells from PBMCs. The receptors derive from a human donor with narcolepsy.

This sequence joins TRBV4-3 and TRBJ1-1, with D maybe TRBD1 (5 bases). CDR3 size: 13 residues. V shed 6 bases and J shed 4 bases, with 12 bases lying between them. CDR1 is LGHNA and CDR2 is YSLEER in the germline V gene. The CDR3 nucleotides are TGCGCCAGCAGTGTGCAGGGAGGCACTGAAGCTTTCTTT. Translating it yields CASSVQGGTEAFF.

The chain is built from TRBV4-3 and TRBJ2-3, with 11 bases lining up with TRBD2. The germline gives CDR1 LGHNA, CDR2 YSLEER. The CDR3 is 18 amino acids. V trimming: 0 bases; J trimming: 3 bases; junction bases outside the gene matches: 8. CDR3 residues: CASSQDLGSGGATDTQYF. In DNA, the CDR3 is TGCGCCAGCAGCCAAGATCTTGGTAGCGGGGGGGCAACAGATACGCAGTATTTT.

The chain has TRBV19 and TRBJ2-1; 9 bases agree with TRBD1. Trimming cost V 6 bases and J 7 bases; bases outside gene matches: 10. Germline CDR1 and CDR2: LNHDA and SQIVND (reference sequence). The CDR3 covers 15 residues. CDR3 region: CASRLTGGRKNEQFF. The CDR3 DNA follows: TGTGCCAGTAGATTAACAGGGGGCCGAAAGAATGAGCAGTTCTTC.

V and J are TRBV7-3 and TRBJ1-2; 7 nucleotides agree with TRBD1. Germline V gene sequence: CDR1 SGHTA, CDR2 FQGTGA. This CDR3 region has 13 residues. Trimming cost V 2 bases and J 6 bases; bases outside gene matches: 3. This CDR3 is CASSLPGTDGYTF. The CDR3 DNA is TGTGCCAGCAGCTTACCGGGGACAGATGGCTACACCTTC.

The CDR3 spells CASSDLAGELFF. CDR3 coding DNA: TGTGCCAGCAGCGACCTGGCCGGGGAGCTGTTTTTT. V is TRBV7-2 and J is TRBJ2-2; D not certain. Trimming pared 5 bases from V and 6 bases from J, leaving 7 bases between. This CDR3 region has 12 residues. Germline CDR1 SGHTA, CDR2 FQGNSA.

This chain links TRBV6-1 with TRBJ1-1; no clear D gene. The CDR3 has 13 residues. The germline V gene encodes CDR1 MNHNS and CDR2 SASEGT. Trimming removed 6 bases from V and 1 base from J, with 9 bases in between. CDR3 sequence reads: CASRTTANTEAFF. The DNA of the CDR3 is TGTGCCAGCAGAACAACAGCGAACACTGAAGCTTTCTTT.

The chain joins TRBV7-2 to TRBJ2-7, with 10 nucleotides matching TRBD2. Losses at the gene ends were 2 bases for V and 0 bases for J; bases not matched to a gene: 4. The length of the CDR3 is 16 residues. From germline, CDR1 is SGHTA and CDR2 FQGNSA. CDR3 sequence reads: CASSLTSGDPSYEQYF. DNA of the CDR3: TGTGCCAGCAGCTTAACTAGCGGGGACCCCTCCTACGAGCAGTACTTC. The full variable domain, rest sourced from reference TRBV7-2 and TRBJ2-7, is GAGVSQSPSNKVTEKGKDVELRCDPISGHTALYWYRQSLGQGLEFLIYFQGNSAPDKSGLPSDRFSAERTGGSVSTLTIQRTQQEDSAVYLCASSLTSGDPSYEQYFGPGTRLTVT.